Below are 30 T cell receptor beta chains sequenced from a single sample in a study of identical twins. TCRdb itself ran the 5' RACE reads through MiXCR, one entry per CDR3 protein. The table records about 530,000 distinct CDR3 sequences, around 22% of them present only once. These data also formed part of another study, on yellow fever vaccine responses in identical twins.

Specimen: CD4+ T cells sorted from blood. Receptors originate from a woman under 30 in good health.

This clonotype was recorded only once. J is TRBJ2-1 and V is TRBV10-3, with a possible D match to TRBD2 (5 bases). Germline V gene lookup returns CDR1 ENHRY and CDR2 SYGVKD. The V end was cut by 10 bases, the J end by 8 bases, with 15 bases between. The CDR3 loop spans 12 amino acids. This chain's CDR3 is CANSFYGDEQFF. In DNA form, the CDR3 reads TGTGCCAACAGCTTCTACGGGGATGAGCAGTTCTTC.

V and J are TRBV7-6 and TRBJ2-7; D is unclear. The CDR3 extends over 15 amino acids. V was shortened by 5 bases and J by 2 bases, with 16 bases between the two germline ends. The germline CDR1 and CDR2 sequences are SGHVS and FNYEAQ. CDR3 DNA sequence: TGTGCCAGCAGCCCTGGTCCGGGCGGTACCTACGAGCAGTACTTC. Amino acids: CASSPGPGGTYEQYF.

V usage is TRBV11-1 and J usage is TRBJ1-2, with D possibly being TRBD1 (5 bases). Germline values: CDR1 SGHAT, CDR2 FQDESV (reference sequence). This CDR3 contains 18 residues. V shed 6 bases and J shed 3 bases, with 26 bases lying between them. DNA of the CDR3: TGTGCCAGCAGGGCCCTGGGGGGTCGTCAACACGGATACTATGGCTACACCTTC. It codes for CASRALGGRQHGYYGYTF.

This clonotype was counted a few times. The chain uses TRBV10-2 and TRBJ2-1; the match to TRBD2 covers 9 bases. CDR3 length: 16 amino acids. J gave up 7 bases and V 6 bases, and 13 bases lay outside the gene matches. Germline lookup yields CDR1 WSHSY and CDR2 SAAADI. The CDR3 sequence: CASRATIAGGVNEQFF. The DNA for the CDR3 is TGCGCCAGCAGAGCTACTATTGCGGGAGGGGTAAATGAGCAGTTCTTC.

This clonotype was seen a few times. Written as DNA, the CDR3 is TGTGCCAGCAGCTTGTCGGAAGGCCCCTCCTACGAGCAGTACTTC. This encodes CASSLSEGPSYEQYF. The chain uses TRBV5-5 and TRBJ2-7; no firm D call. The CDR3 length is 15 residues. Germline assignment: CDR1 SGHKS and CDR2 YYEKEE (reference sequence). The V gene lost 1 base and the J gene lost 0 bases, with 11 bases spanning the gap.

The V and J genes are TRBV4-1 and TRBJ2-3; 14 bases agree with TRBD2. The V gene end was trimmed by 4 bases and the J gene end by 4 bases; junction bases not matched to a gene: 10. The CDR3 totals 18 residues. The germline gives CDR1 MGHRA, CDR2 YSYEKL. Here the CDR3 reads CASSPGLAGDYSPDTQYF. In nucleotides, the CDR3 is TGCGCCAGCAGCCCGGGACTAGCGGGAGATTATTCGCCAGATACGCAGTATTTT.

The V gene is TRBV20-1, the J gene TRBJ2-7, with D unclear. CDR3 length equals 14 residues. Germline values: CDR1 DFQATT, CDR2 SNEGSKA (reference sequence). Trimming pared 6 bases from V and 3 bases from J, leaving 18 bases between. The CDR3 region is CSALSTSPYYEQYF. CDR3 bases: TGCAGTGCCCTTAGTACTTCTCCCTACTACGAGCAGTACTTC.

This clonotype was counted only a few times. The chain couples TRBV28 to TRBJ2-5; the D is unclear. Per the germline V gene, CDR1 is MDHEN and CDR2 is SYDVKM. With 5 bases removed from V and 7 bases from J, the gap between germline ends came to 8 bases. CDR3 length equals 11 residues. The CDR3 nucleotides read TGTGCCAGCAGTACAACAATGACCCAGTACTTC. Its protein is CASSTTMTQYF.

This clonotype occurred a few times. The chain joins TRBV28 to TRBJ2-1; 14 bases are a match to TRBD2. CDR1 is MDHEN and CDR2 is SYDVKM in the germline V gene. Trimming took 5 bases from V and 4 from J; bases not matched to a gene: 4. This CDR3 comprises 16 residues. DNA for the CDR3: TGTGCCAGCAGTCGGGGGACTAGCGGGGGTTACAATGAGCAGTTCTTC. It yields the protein CASSRGTSGGYNEQFF.

This clonotype was recorded a few times. The chain combines TRBV20-1 with TRBJ1-1; no clear D gene. The CDR3 sequence is 13 residues long. Germline CDR1 reads DFQATT; CDR2 reads SNEGSKA (reference sequence). The V gene lost 2 bases and the J gene lost 0 bases, with 7 bases spanning the gap. Here the CDR3 DNA reads TGCAGTGCTAGACTGGACTTGAACACTGAAGCTTTCTTT. Translated: CSARLDLNTEAFF.

The V gene is TRBV10-3, the J gene TRBJ2-3; TRBD1 matches 7 bases. Unmatched junction bases numbered 5, after V lost 5 bases and J lost 0 bases. The CDR3 length is 15 residues. Germline V gives CDR1 ENHRY, CDR2 SYGVKD. The CDR3 DNA sequence: TGTGCCATCAGTACGGGACAGTCTAGCACAGATACGCAGTATTTT. This gives the protein CAISTGQSSTDTQYF.

This chain uses TRBV5-1 with TRBJ2-1; 10 positions match TRBD1. The V and J ends lost 7 bases and 9 bases, in that order; junction bases with no gene match: 7. This CDR3 region has 13 residues. Per the germline V gene, CDR1 is SGHRS and CDR2 is YFSETQ. The CDR3 DNA sequence: TGCGCCAGCGCCCGGGACAGGGGTTCTGAGCAGTTCTTC. Protein product: CASARDRGSEQFF.

As regards this clonotype: The junction and the germline gene differ at one end; a read error may be behind it. The chain uses TRBV10-3 and TRBJ2-2, with 7 bases aligning to TRBD2. Germline CDR1 reads ENHRY; CDR2 reads SYGVKD. This CDR3 contains 17 residues. Here the CDR3 reads CAVSDLSGGSSTGELFF. CDR3 DNA sequence: TGTGCCGTCAGCGACCTCAGTGGCGGGAGTTCGACCGGGGAGCTGTTTTTT.

The rearrangement joins TRBV10-3 to TRBJ2-5; 7 bases line up with TRBD1. Looked up from germline, CDR1 is ENHRY and CDR2 is SYGVKD. CDR3 length equals 14 residues. The V and J ends lost 6 bases and 0 bases, in that order; junction bases with no gene match: 4. In nucleotides, the CDR3 is TGTGCCATCAGGGATGGGACAGACCAAGAGACCCAGTACTTC. It encodes CAIRDGTDQETQYF.

This clonotype occurred a few times. CDR3 residues: CASSPLWGAYEQYF. CDR3 DNA: TGTGCCAGCAGCCCCTTGTGGGGGGCCTACGAGCAGTACTTC. This chain uses TRBV12-3 or TRBV12-4 with TRBJ2-7; tentatively, D is TRBD2 (6 bases). The CDR3 is 14 residues long. Deletions cut 6 bases from V and 2 bases from J, with 14 bases between.

V gene TRBV3-1 combines with J gene TRBJ2-7, with 11 bases lining up with TRBD2. The CDR3 runs to 14 residues. Germline assignment: CDR1 LGHDT and CDR2 YNNKEL (reference sequence). V was clipped by 3 bases and J by 7 bases; unmatched bases: 5. CDR3 protein: CASSQGLAVSEQYF. The CDR3 coding sequence is TGTGCCAGCAGCCAGGGACTAGCGGTCTCGGAGCAGTACTTC.

V and J are TRBV6-1 and TRBJ1-5, with TRBD1 as a possible D gene (5 bases). Trimming removed 4 bases at V and 3 bases at J, with 31 bases between. The germline V gene has CDR1 MNHNS and CDR2 SASEGT. There are 21 residues in the CDR3. CDR3 coding DNA: TGTGCCAGCAGTGGGGATGGTGGGCGGATAGGGTCGATAGGGGTCAATCAGCCCCAGCATTTT. Translated: CASSGDGGRIGSIGVNQPQHF.

This clonotype was found a few times. The gene calls are TRBV6-2 or TRBV6-3 and TRBJ1-5, with unresolved D. Germline lookup yields CDR1 MNHEY and CDR2 SVGEGT. The CDR3 has 11 residues. The V and J ends lost 4 bases and 7 bases respectively, with 5 bases between them. CDR3 region: CASSSRQPQHF. CDR3 coding DNA: TGTGCCAGCAGTTCCCGACAGCCCCAGCATTTT.

This chain uses TRBV12-3 or TRBV12-4 with TRBJ2-7; no firm D call. The ends were cut back, 2 bases at V and 5 bases at J, with 4 bases in the middle. The CDR3 spans 11 residues. The CDR3: CASSLMDEQYF. The CDR3 coding sequence is TGTGCCAGCAGTTTAATGGACGAGCAGTACTTC.

This clonotype was counted between two and nine times. V and J are TRBV25-1 and TRBJ1-1; 7 bases agree with TRBD1. There are 14 residues in the CDR3. Unmatched junction bases numbered 2, after V lost 3 bases and J lost 1 base. Germline V gene lookup returns CDR1 MGHDK and CDR2 SYGVNS. CDR3 sequence: CASSEDRRNTEAFF. The CDR3 DNA is TGTGCCAGCAGTGAGGACAGGAGGAACACTGAAGCTTTCTTT.

CDR3 protein: CASSLGVNQETQYF. The CDR3 DNA sequence: TGTGCCAGCAGTTTGGGGGTTAACCAAGAGACCCAGTACTTC. J is TRBJ2-5 and V is TRBV7-9, with D perhaps given as TRBD1 or TRBD2 (5 bases each). This CDR3 has 14 amino acids. Germline values: CDR1 SEHNR, CDR2 FQNEAQ (reference sequence). The V end was cut by 6 bases, the J end by 0 bases, with 11 bases between. Drawing the rest from reference TRBV7-9 and TRBJ2-5, the complete variable domain is DTGVSQNPRHKITKRGQNVTFRCDPISEHNRLYWYRQTLGQGPEFLTYFQNEAQLEKSRLLSDRFSAERPKGSFSTLEIQRTEQGDSAMYLCASSLGVNQETQYFGPGTRLLVL.

This clonotype has just a few counts. The chain recombines TRBV6-1 with TRBJ2-2; 10 positions match TRBD1. V gave up 6 bases and J gave up 3 bases; unmatched junction bases: 7. CDR1 is MNHNS and CDR2 is SASEGT in the germline V gene. The CDR3 totals 16 residues. CDR3 nucleotides: TGTGCCAGCAGAGCTGACAGGGGGCGTGACACCGGGGAGCTGTTTTTT. Encoded protein: CASRADRGRDTGELFF.

This clonotype was counted a few times. This rearrangement joins TRBV5-1 to TRBJ2-7; 9 positions match TRBD2. Trimming cost V 0 bases and J 1 base; bases outside gene matches: 8. Germline V gives CDR1 SGHRS, CDR2 YFSETQ. This CDR3 is built from 17 residues. CDR3 region: CASSLAASGILSYEQYF. CDR3 DNA: TGCGCCAGCAGCTTGGCGGCTAGCGGGATTCTATCCTACGAGCAGTACTTC.

This chain uses TRBV12-3 or TRBV12-4 with TRBJ1-6, with D possibly being TRBD1 (5 bases). The V and J ends lost 2 bases and 9 bases respectively, with 17 bases between them. The CDR3 extends over 16 amino acids. CDR3 DNA: TGTGCCAGCAGTTTAACCCCCTCCGGCGGGGGTTCACCCCTCCACTTT. Translation: CASSLTPSGGGSPLHF.

The chain recombines TRBV10-3 with TRBJ2-3; TRBD2 matches 10 bases. The J segment lost 2 bases and the V segment lost 5 bases, leaving 4 bases of the junction unmatched. The CDR3 has 15 amino acids. Per germline, CDR1 ENHRY and CDR2 SYGVKD. The CDR3 region has the DNA TGTGCCATCAGTCGGACTAGCGGAGACACAGATACGCAGTATTTT. Amino acid sequence: CAISRTSGDTDTQYF.

This clonotype has a count of ten or more. The rearrangement uses TRBV5-1 and TRBJ1-5; 7 nucleotides match TRBD1. The CDR3 covers 14 residues. With V trimmed by 2 bases and J by 3 bases, 2 bases remained unmatched. Germline V gene sequence: CDR1 SGHRS, CDR2 YFSETQ. The CDR3: CASSLGQANQPQHF. The CDR3 DNA is TGCGCCAGCAGCTTAGGACAGGCCAATCAGCCCCAGCATTTT.

The chain has TRBV3-1 and TRBJ2-1; D is perhaps TRBD2 (6 bases). CDR1 is LGHDT and CDR2 is YNNKEL in the germline V gene (reference sequence). This CDR3 region has 16 residues. V lost 4 bases to trimming and J lost 1 base, with 14 bases between them. CDR3 protein: CASSRLLANSYNEQFF. Here the CDR3 DNA reads TGTGCCAGCAGCCGCCTCCTAGCGAATTCCTACAATGAGCAGTTCTTC.

The chain carries TRBV20-1 and TRBJ2-5; 15 nucleotides align to TRBD2. CDR3 length: 17 residues. With V trimmed by 6 bases and J by 2 bases, 10 bases remained unmatched. Germline V gene lookup returns CDR1 DFQATT and CDR2 SNEGSKA (reference sequence). CDR3 DNA sequence: TGCAGTGCGGATGGACTAGCGGGGGGGAAGGGACAAGAGACCCAGTACTTC. Protein: CSADGLAGGKGQETQYF.

The V and J genes are TRBV5-1 and TRBJ2-1; possible D gene TRBD2, 5 bases. Trimming pared 1 base from V and 6 bases from J, leaving 23 bases between. The CDR3 is 18 amino acids. Germline V CDR1 and CDR2: SGHRS, YFSETQ. In nucleotides, the CDR3 is TGCGCCAGCAGCTTGCCATCGATAAGGGAGCGCAGGACCAATGAGCAGTTCTTC. Protein: CASSLPSIRERRTNEQFF.

The chain combines TRBV14 with TRBJ2-1; possible D gene TRBD2, 6 bases. The germline gives CDR1 SGHDN, CDR2 FVKESK. The ends were cut back, 1 base at V and 4 bases at J, with 20 bases in the middle. The CDR3 spans 18 residues. CDR3 bases: TGTGCCAGCAGCCAAGTCTTTTTAGCGGTCATGGGTTACAATGAGCAGTTCTTC. This translates into CASSQVFLAVMGYNEQFF.